Below are 21 T cell receptor beta chains sequenced from a single sample in a study of cytomegalovirus exposure and HLA in healthy donors. Primers: 60 Vbeta forward and 13 Jbeta reverse. The data were produced by immunoSEQ multiplex PCR, yet TCRdb's version contains in-frame clones alone and is incomplete. The repertoire holds around 180,000 clones, with 75% to 85% as singletons. The source material was PBMCs. The receptors come from a girl aged 2 to 9 in good health and CMV-seropositive.

This sequence joins TRBV29-1 and TRBJ2-5; 10 nucleotides line up with TRBD2. The CDR3 has 18 amino acids. Germline V gene lookup returns CDR1 SQVTM and CDR2 ANQGSEA. V was pared by 7 bases and J by 2 bases, with 19 bases of the junction left unmatched. CDR3 DNA: TGCAGCGGGGGGTCCCTAGCGGGAGTTTGGAACCAACAAGAGACCCAGTACTTC. Translating it yields CSGGSLAGVWNQQETQYF.

The CDR3 DNA is TGTGCCAGTACCGCGGACAGGGGGGGCACCGGGGAGCTGTTTTTT. It codes for CASTADRGGTGELFF. V is TRBV19 and J is TRBJ2-2; 10 nucleotides agree with TRBD1. J was trimmed by 4 bases and V by 7 bases; bases with no gene match: 6. The CDR3 spans 15 residues. Germline V CDR1 and CDR2: LNHDA, SQIVND (reference sequence).

The rearrangement links TRBV10-3 to TRBJ2-7, with D possibly TRBD1 on 5 matching bases. V shed 10 bases and J shed 1 base, with 20 bases lying between them. Germline CDR1 ENHRY, CDR2 SYGVKD. The CDR3 totals 15 residues. The CDR3 DNA sequence: TGTGCCACCCAGCCCCGGACACCAGTATCCTACGAGCAGTACTTC. Translating gives CATQPRTPVSYEQYF.

CDR3 in DNA: TGTGCCAGCAGTGCACTTACCGGGACTAGCGGGAGCAATGCCGGGGAGCTGTTTTTT. This sequence encodes CASSALTGTSGSNAGELFF. The chain has TRBV6-1 and TRBJ2-2, with TRBD2 matching 14 bases. Germline lookup yields CDR1 MNHNS and CDR2 SASEGT. The trim removed 4 bases at V and 6 bases at J, leaving 13 bases unmatched. This CDR3 region has 19 residues.

The V and J genes are TRBV6-6 and TRBJ1-2; 8 positions match TRBD1. This CDR3 region has 14 residues. CDR1 and CDR2 from the germline V gene are MNHNY and SVGAGI (reference sequence). The V and J ends lost 0 bases and 6 bases, in that order; junction bases with no gene match: 3. The CDR3 DNA follows: TGTGCCAGCAGTTACTCTGGACAGGGCCATGGCTACACCTTC. This encodes CASSYSGQGHGYTF.

The V and J genes are TRBV20-1 and TRBJ2-1; a possible D gene is TRBD2 (6 bases). The germline V gene has CDR1 DFQATT and CDR2 SNEGSKA (reference sequence). V lost 5 bases and J 10 bases, leaving 9 bases between the germline ends. CDR3 length equals 10 residues. CDR3 in amino acids: CSAPRGEQFF. CDR3 nucleotide sequence: TGCAGTGCTCCTCGGGGGGAGCAGTTCTTC.

The V and J genes are TRBV15 and TRBJ1-2; perhaps TRBD1 as D (6 bases). V dropped 1 base and J dropped 0 bases, with 12 bases sitting between them. Per germline, CDR1 LNHNV and CDR2 YYDKDF (reference sequence). The CDR3 totals 16 residues. The CDR3 coding sequence is TGTGCCACCAGCAGAGTAACAGGGACCTCTAACTATGGCTACACCTTC. Translation: CATSRVTGTSNYGYTF.

The rearrangement links TRBV6-1 to TRBJ2-1; 11 bases are shared with TRBD1. Germline loops: CDR1 MNHNS, CDR2 SASEGT. This CDR3 has 15 residues. V was pared by 6 bases and J by 2 bases, with 3 bases of the junction left unmatched. The CDR3 region has the DNA TGTGCCAGCAGGGTGGGACAGGGGGCCTACAATGAGCAGTTCTTC. This translates into CASRVGQGAYNEQFF.

This clone has more than one count but fewer than ten. This chain joins TRBV5-4 and TRBJ2-3, with 8 positions matching TRBD2. In germline, CDR1 is SGHNT, CDR2 YYREEE (reference sequence). Losses at the gene ends were 3 bases for V and 0 bases for J; bases not matched to a gene: 6. The CDR3 is made up of 16 amino acids. The CDR3 region is CASSSPLAGSTDTQYF. For the CDR3, the DNA is TGTGCCAGCAGCTCGCCCTTAGCGGGGAGCACAGATACGCAGTATTTT. The full variable domain, in which reference TRBV5-4 and TRBJ2-3 provide the parts outside the CDR3, is ETGVTQSPTHLIKTRGQQVTLRCSSQSGHNTVSWYQQALGQGPQFIFQYYREEENGRGNFPPRFSGLQFPNYSSELNVNALELDDSALYLCASSSPLAGSTDTQYFGPGTRLTVL.

This clone was detected once. The chain is built from TRBV5-1 and TRBJ2-7; no reliable D call. The CDR3 extends over 18 amino acids. The ends were cut back, 2 bases at V and 2 bases at J, with 23 bases in the middle. Germline-derived CDR1 and CDR2 are SGHRS and YFSETQ. The DNA of the CDR3 is TGCGCCAGCAGCTTTGAGCAGGTTAATTCGATTGTCCCCTACGAGCAGTACTTC. Translation: CASSFEQVNSIVPYEQYF.

This chain links TRBV19 with TRBJ2-1; 11 nucleotides match TRBD2. Per the germline V gene, CDR1 is LNHDA and CDR2 is SQIVND (reference sequence). The junction had 12 bases not matched to a gene; V was cut back by 5 bases and J by 9 bases. This CDR3 comprises 16 residues. CDR3 bases: TGTGCCAGTAGTCCCGGCCCCTTAGCGGGGGGGCGTGAGCAGTTCTTC. Protein product: CASSPGPLAGGREQFF.

The J gene is TRBJ2-7, the V gene TRBV9; D is perhaps TRBD2 (6 bases). There are 14 residues in the CDR3. Germline V gives CDR1 SGDLS, CDR2 YYNGEE. V was cut by 5 bases and J by 4 bases, with 16 bases left in between. CDR3 protein: CASSSRLESYEQYF. The CDR3 DNA sequence: TGTGCCAGCAGTTCCCGACTAGAATCTTACGAGCAGTACTTC.

V and J are TRBV5-5 and TRBJ2-7, with 9 bases identical to TRBD2. Germline-derived CDR1 and CDR2 are SGHKS and YYEKEE (reference sequence). This CDR3 region has 14 residues. V lost 4 bases to trimming and J lost 6 bases; unmatched junction nucleotides: 8. Written as DNA, the CDR3 is TGTGCCAGCAGCACCCTAGCGGGATCTTTCGAGCAGTACTTC. Translated: CASSTLAGSFEQYF. The whole variable domain, filled in from reference TRBV5-5 and TRBJ2-7, reads DAGVTQSPTHLIKTRGQQVTLRCSPISGHKSVSWYQQVLGQGPQFIFQYYEKEERGRGNFPDRFSARQFPNYSSELNVNALLLGDSALYLCASSTLAGSFEQYFGPGTRLTVT.

This clone was seen only once. The V call is TRBV9, the J call TRBJ1-4; D perhaps matches TRBD1 (5 bases). CDR3 length equals 14 residues. Germline V gene data show CDR1 as SGDLS and CDR2 as YYNGEE. Deletions cut 3 bases from V and 11 bases from J, with 17 bases between. CDR3 region: CASSGGGKKLKLFF. In nucleotides, the CDR3 is TGTGCCAGCAGCGGGGGGGGGAAGAAGCTGAAACTGTTTTTT.

The rearrangement links TRBV11-3 to TRBJ2-7; 7 bases match TRBD1. Germline lookup yields CDR1 SGHNT and CDR2 YENEEA. The CDR3 has 13 residues. Unmatched junction bases numbered 1, after V lost 5 bases and J lost 0 bases. The CDR3 loop reads CASSRDSSYEQYF. CDR3 sequence (DNA): TGTGCCAGCAGCCGGGACAGCTCCTACGAGCAGTACTTC.

The gene calls are TRBV2 and TRBJ1-6; a weak D match, TRBD1 (5 bases). Germline assignment: CDR1 SNHLY and CDR2 FYNNEI. V was shortened by 4 bases and J by 11 bases, with 18 bases between the two germline ends. The CDR3 spans 15 residues. In DNA, the CDR3 is TGTGCCAGCAGTGTGAGACAGTGGGGTGAGCCACCCCTCCACTTT. It translates to CASSVRQWGEPPLHF.

The CDR3 sequence is CASILGEGTEAFF. CDR3 nucleotide sequence: TGTGCCAGCATCCTAGGGGAGGGCACTGAAGCTTTCTTT. The V gene is TRBV28, the J gene TRBJ1-1; D possibly corresponds to TRBD1 (5 bases). Trimming shortened V by 7 bases and J by 4 bases, and 13 bases separated the two germline ends. Germline V gene sequence: CDR1 MDHEN, CDR2 SYDVKM. This CDR3 is 13 amino acids long. The full variable domain, completed using reference TRBV28 and TRBJ1-1, is DVKVTQSSRYLVKRTGEKVFLECVQDMDHENMFWYRQDPGLGLRLIYFSYDVKMKEKGDIPEGYSVSREKKERFSLILESASTNQTSMYLCASILGEGTEAFFGQGTRLTVV.

V gene TRBV28 combines with J gene TRBJ2-5; D gene unclear. The CDR3 covers 15 residues. Looked up from germline, CDR1 is MDHEN and CDR2 is SYDVKM. Trimming took off 5 bases at V and 5 bases at J, with 18 bases between the two ends. The CDR3 loop reads CASSPPPSGEETQYF. CDR3 DNA: TGTGCCAGCAGTCCCCCCCCCAGTGGAGAGGAGACCCAGTACTTC.

The chain employs TRBV5-1 and TRBJ1-2; D is ambiguous. V was trimmed by 1 base and J by 0 bases, leaving 7 bases between them. The CDR3 extends over 14 amino acids. Germline CDR1 is SGHRS and CDR2 is YFSETQ. The CDR3 DNA is TGCGCCAGCAGCTTGACAGAAGCTAACTATGGCTACACCTTC. Residues: CASSLTEANYGYTF.

The chain is built from TRBV13 and TRBJ1-4, with unresolved D. CDR1 PRHDT and CDR2 FYEKMQ come from the germline V gene (reference sequence). The V end lost 0 bases, the J end lost 5 bases, and 16 bases lay between the germline ends. CDR3 size: 17 residues. The CDR3 DNA is TGTGCCAGCAGCTTAGGCCTTGGTTCCGGAGGGAATGAAAAACTGTTTTTT. Encoded protein: CASSLGLGSGGNEKLFF.

The chain carries TRBV30 and TRBJ2-7; 7 bases map to TRBD1. Germline CDR1 GTSNPN, CDR2 SVGIG (reference sequence). The CDR3 has 14 residues. Unmatched junction bases numbered 8, after V lost 0 bases and J lost 6 bases. CDR3 nucleotide sequence: TGTGCCTGGAGTGTACCTGACAGGGCCCCCGAGCAGTACTTC. It encodes CAWSVPDRAPEQYF.